The present entry profiles one T cell receptor beta chain with its context. Original analysis: The assay estimated nucleated cells by amplifying reference gene primers. Using immunoSEQ multiplex PCR, the repertoire was profiled, and TCRdb retains in-frame clones only, with some absent. The V and J calls and clone size are taken from that table; D and trimming were inferred from the DNA. The table records about 410,000 clones, 80% to 90% of them present only once. This sample is part of a study of blood T cell repertoires in COVID-19. About the study: The origin of the acute and convalescent COVID-19 samples was the United States, Italy and Spain. T cells, B-cell-depleted T cells, or PBMCs provided the cDNA or gDNA that served as material.

This TCR derives from a woman between 25 and 40 years old with active or convalescent COVID-19. Sequences were obtained from peripheral blood.

The DNA for the CDR3 is TGTGCCAGCAGAGGGGACATTCGGCCTGAAGCTTTCTTT. Amino acid sequence: CASRGDIRPEAFF. The gene calls are TRBV5-5 and TRBJ1-1; a weak D match, TRBD1 (6 bases). Germline V lookup: CDR1 SGHKS, CDR2 YYEKEE (reference sequence). This CDR3 has 13 residues. With 5 bases removed from V and 6 bases from J, the gap between germline ends came to 14 bases.